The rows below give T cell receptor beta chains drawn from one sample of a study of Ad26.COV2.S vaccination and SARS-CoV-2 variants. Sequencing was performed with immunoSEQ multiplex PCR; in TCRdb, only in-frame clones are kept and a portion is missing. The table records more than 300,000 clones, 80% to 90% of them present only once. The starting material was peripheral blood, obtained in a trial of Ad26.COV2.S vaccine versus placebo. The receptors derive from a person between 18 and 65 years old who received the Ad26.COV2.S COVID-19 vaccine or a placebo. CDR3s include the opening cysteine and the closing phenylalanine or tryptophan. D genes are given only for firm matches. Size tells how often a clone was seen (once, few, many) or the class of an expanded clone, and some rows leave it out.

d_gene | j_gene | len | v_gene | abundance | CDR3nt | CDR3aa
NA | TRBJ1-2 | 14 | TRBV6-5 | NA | TGTGCCAGCAGGATGAGGGTCGGGGACTATGGCTACACCTTC | CASRMRVGDYGYTF
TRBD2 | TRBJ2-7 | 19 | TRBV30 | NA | TGTGCCTGGAGCAACCGCGAAAGGGGACTAGCGGGAGGTTGGGCCGAGCAGTACTTC | CAWSNRERGLAGGWAEQYF
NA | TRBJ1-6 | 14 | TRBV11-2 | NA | TGTGCCAGCAGCTACCCCAGCCCTAATTCACCCCTCCACTTT | CASSYPSPNSPLHF
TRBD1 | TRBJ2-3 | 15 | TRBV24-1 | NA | TGTGCCACCAGTGATGGACAGGGTATTACAGATACGCAGTATTTT | CATSDGQGITDTQYF
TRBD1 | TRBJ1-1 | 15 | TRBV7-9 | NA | TGTGCCAGCAGCGACACAGGGGGGATGAACACTGAAGCTTTCTTT | CASSDTGGMNTEAFF
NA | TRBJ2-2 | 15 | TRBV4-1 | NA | TGCGCCAGCAGCCAAGTAGATAGAAACACCGGGGAGCTGTTTTTT | CASSQVDRNTGELFF
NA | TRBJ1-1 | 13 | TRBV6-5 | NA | TGTGCCAGCAGTATTCAGGGGAACACTGAAGCTTTCTTT | CASSIQGNTEAFF
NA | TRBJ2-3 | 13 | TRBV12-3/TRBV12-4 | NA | TGTGCCAGCAGTCCTAGCCGGCCAGATACGCAGTATTTT | CASSPSRPDTQYF
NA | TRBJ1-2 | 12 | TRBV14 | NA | TGTGCCAGCAGCCAGGGAGCCTATGGCTACACCTTC | CASSQGAYGYTF
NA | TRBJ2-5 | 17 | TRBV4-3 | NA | TGCGCCAGCAGCCAACAACCGCCGGGACAAGGCAGAGAGACCCAGTACTTC | CASSQQPPGQGRETQYF
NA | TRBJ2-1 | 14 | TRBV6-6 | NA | TGTGCCAGCAGTTATGAGGCAATCTACAATGAGCAGTTCTTC | CASSYEAIYNEQFF
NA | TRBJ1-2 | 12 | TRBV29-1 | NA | TGCAGCGTTCCGGGGATTAACTATGGCTACACCTTC | CSVPGINYGYTF
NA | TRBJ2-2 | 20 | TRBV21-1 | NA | TGTGCCAGCAGAGTCCCGGGACAGGGGGCGCCAATCCCGAACACCGGGGAGCTGTTTTTT | CASRVPGQGAPIPNTGELFF
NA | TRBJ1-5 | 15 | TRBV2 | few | TGTGCCAGCCGGCGGGGGGCATTTAGCAATCAGCCCCAGCATTTT | CASRRGAFSNQPQHF
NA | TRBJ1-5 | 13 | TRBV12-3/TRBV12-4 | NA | TGTGCCAGCGGGCAGTCTAGCAATCAGCCCCAGCATTTT | CASGQSSNQPQHF
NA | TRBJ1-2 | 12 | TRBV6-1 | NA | TGTGCCAGCAGTGATATGACTTATGGCTACACCTTC | CASSDMTYGYTF
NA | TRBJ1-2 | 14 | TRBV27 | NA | TGTGCCAGCTCTGCAAGGGCAGGGTACTATGGCTACACCTTC | CASSARAGYYGYTF
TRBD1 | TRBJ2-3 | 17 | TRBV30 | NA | TGTGCCTGGAGTGTCCCCAGGACAGGGGGCCCGATAGATACGCAGTATTTT | CAWSVPRTGGPIDTQYF
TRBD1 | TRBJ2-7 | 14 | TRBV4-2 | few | TGTGCCAGCAGCCCCCGGGACAGGACCTACGAGCAGTACTTC | CASSPRDRTYEQYF
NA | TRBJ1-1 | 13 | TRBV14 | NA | TGTGCCAGCAGCCAAGGCCAGGTTGCTGAAGCTTTCTTT | CASSQGQVAEAFF
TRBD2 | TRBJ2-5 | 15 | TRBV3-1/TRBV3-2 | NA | TGTGCTAGCAGCCAAAACACGGGGGGACAAGAGACCCAGTACTTC | CASSQNTGGQETQYF
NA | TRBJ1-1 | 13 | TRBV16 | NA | TGTGCCAGCAGCCTGGCCCTGGGTCATGAAGCTTTCTTT | CASSLALGHEAFF
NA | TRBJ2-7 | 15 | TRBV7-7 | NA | TGTGCTAGCAGCTTAGAGTTGGGCCAGAGCTACGAGCAGTACTTC | CASSLELGQSYEQYF
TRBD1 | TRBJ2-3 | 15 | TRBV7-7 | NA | TGTGCCAGCAGCCTGGGACAGGGGGTTGGAGATACGCAGTATTTT | CASSLGQGVGDTQYF
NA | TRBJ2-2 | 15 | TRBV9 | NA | TGTGCCAGCAGAGAAGGGAACTCCCACACCGGGGAGCTGTTTTTT | CASREGNSHTGELFF
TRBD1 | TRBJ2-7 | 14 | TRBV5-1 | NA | TGCGCCAGCAGCTTGGGGGACAGGGCCTACGAGCAGTACTTC | CASSLGDRAYEQYF
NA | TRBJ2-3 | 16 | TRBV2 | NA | TGTGCCAGCAGGGCGTGGGCGGACAGCTACACAGATACGCAGTATTTT | CASRAWADSYTDTQYF
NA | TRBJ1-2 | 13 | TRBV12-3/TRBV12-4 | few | TGTGCCAGCAGTTCACCCCGGGTGGGAGGCTACACCTTC | CASSSPRVGGYTF
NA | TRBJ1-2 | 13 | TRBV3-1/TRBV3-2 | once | TGTGCCAGCAGCCAGGGGCCGGGATATGGCTACACCTTC | CASSQGPGYGYTF
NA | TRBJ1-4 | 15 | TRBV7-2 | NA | TGTGCCAGCAGCCCCCTCTCACAGGGTAGTGAAAAACTGTTTTTT | CASSPLSQGSEKLFF
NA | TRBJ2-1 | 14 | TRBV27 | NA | TGTGCCAGCAGTTTAATCGGAAATTACAATGAGCAGTTCTTC | CASSLIGNYNEQFF
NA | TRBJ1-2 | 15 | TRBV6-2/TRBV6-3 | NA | TGTGCCAGCAGTCAACAGACAGCCTTTAACTATGGCTACACCTTC | CASSQQTAFNYGYTF
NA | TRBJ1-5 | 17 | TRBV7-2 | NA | TGTGCCAGCAGCTTAGAGTTTTTTGGGGGAGATGATCAGCCCCAGCATTTT | CASSLEFFGGDDQPQHF
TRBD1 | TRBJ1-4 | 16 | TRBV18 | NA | TGTGCCAGCTCAGTAAATCCGGGACAGGGTCTTGAAAAACTGTTTTTT | CASSVNPGQGLEKLFF
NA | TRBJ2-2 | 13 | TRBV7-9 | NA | TGTGCCAGCAGCCCCGAGGGTTCCTGGGAGCTGTTTTTT | CASSPEGSWELFF
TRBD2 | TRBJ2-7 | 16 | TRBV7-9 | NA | TGTGCCAGCAGCTTAGGAGCACTAGCGGGACTCTACGAGCAGTACTTC | CASSLGALAGLYEQYF
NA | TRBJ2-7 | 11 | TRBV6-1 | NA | TGTGCCAGCAGTGATATACAAGAGCAGTACTTC | CASSDIQEQYF
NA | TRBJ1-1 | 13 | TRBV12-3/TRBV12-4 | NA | TGTGCCAGCAGCCGTTTGACAGACACTGAAGCTTTCTTT | CASSRLTDTEAFF
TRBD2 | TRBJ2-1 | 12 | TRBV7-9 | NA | TGTGCCAGCAGCCACGGGACTATCGGGCAGTTCTTC | CASSHGTIGQFF
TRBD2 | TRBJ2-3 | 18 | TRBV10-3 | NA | TGTGCCATCAGTGAACGAACCTTAGCGGGAGGGGGGACAGATACGCAGTATTTT | CAISERTLAGGGTDTQYF
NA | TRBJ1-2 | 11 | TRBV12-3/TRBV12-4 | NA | TGTGCCAGCAGTTCTGGTCGTGGCTACACCTTC | CASSSGRGYTF
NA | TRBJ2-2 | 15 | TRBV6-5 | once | TGTGCCAGCAGTTACTCTTGGGGGCTAGGCGGGGAGCTGTTTTTT | CASSYSWGLGGELFF
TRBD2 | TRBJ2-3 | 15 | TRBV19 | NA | TGTGCCAGTAGTCGGAGTAGCGGGGCAACAGATACGCAGTATTTT | CASSRSSGATDTQYF
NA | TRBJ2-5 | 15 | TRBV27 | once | TGTGCCAGCAGCCGGGGAGGGGGGCGTCAAGAGACCCAGTACTTC | CASSRGGGRQETQYF
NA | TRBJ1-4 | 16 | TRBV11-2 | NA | TGTGCCAGCAGCTTAGCCTCCGGACTACGAAATGAAAAACTGTTTTTT | CASSLASGLRNEKLFF
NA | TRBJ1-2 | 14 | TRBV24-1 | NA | TGTGCCACCAGTGATTGGCGGCTGCACTATGGCTACACCTTC | CATSDWRLHYGYTF
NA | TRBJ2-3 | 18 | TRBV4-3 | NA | TGCGCCAGCAGCCAAGAAGTCTACGGGGCTTCCCCAACGGATACGCAGTATTTT | CASSQEVYGASPTDTQYF
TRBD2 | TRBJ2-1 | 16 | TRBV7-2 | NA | TGTGCCAGCAGCTTAGCCGCTAGCGGGACTTACAATGAGCAGTTCTTC | CASSLAASGTYNEQFF
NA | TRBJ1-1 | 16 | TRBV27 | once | TGTGCCAGCAGTTTATCGTATGGGGCCCTGAACACTGAAGCTTTCTTT | CASSLSYGALNTEAFF
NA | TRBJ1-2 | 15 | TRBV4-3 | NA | TGCGCCAGCAGCCAAGGGAGGACAGATAACTATGGCTACACCTTC | CASSQGRTDNYGYTF
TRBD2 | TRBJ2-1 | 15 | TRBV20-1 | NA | TGCAGTGCCAGTGGGGCCGGGACTAGTGGCGATGAGCAGTTCTTC | CSASGAGTSGDEQFF
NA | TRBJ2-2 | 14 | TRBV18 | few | TGTGCCAGCTCACCGCTGAAGGTATCCGGGGAGCTGTTTTTT | CASSPLKVSGELFF